The following is a T cell receptor beta chain sequence with its context. Its antigen is undetermined. Assay: immunoSEQ multiplex PCR; the TCRdb copy retains only in-frame clones and omits some. The data hold 25,000 to 30,000 clones, with around 94% observed a single time. The sample belongs to a study of graft-versus-host responses after intestinal transplantation. Study-wide background: Uniformly, recipients were administered anti-thymocyte globulin induction with subsequent tacrolimus and steroids for around three years. Study conclusions and caveats: There were GvH clones found in recipient marrow, and some of them appeared first in ileum or blood. An association linked early post-transplant HvG declines with peak circulating GvH clone levels.

This CDR3 is built from 19 residues. With 3 bases removed from V and 5 bases from J, the gap between germline ends came to 28 bases. The V gene's germline CDR1 is GTSNPN and CDR2 SVGIG (reference sequence). The sample consisted of PBMCs, taken just over 29 days after intestinal transplant. V is TRBV30 and J is TRBJ2-2, with TRBD1 as a possible D gene (9 bases). This clonotype was obtained from a human patient who received an intestinal transplant, so some T cells may come from the graft donor. The CDR3 region has the DNA TGTGCCTGGAGCCCCCGGGGGGGGGTGGGACAGGGCGAAACCGGGGAGCTGTTTTTT. Protein sequence: CAWSPRGGVGQGETGELFF.